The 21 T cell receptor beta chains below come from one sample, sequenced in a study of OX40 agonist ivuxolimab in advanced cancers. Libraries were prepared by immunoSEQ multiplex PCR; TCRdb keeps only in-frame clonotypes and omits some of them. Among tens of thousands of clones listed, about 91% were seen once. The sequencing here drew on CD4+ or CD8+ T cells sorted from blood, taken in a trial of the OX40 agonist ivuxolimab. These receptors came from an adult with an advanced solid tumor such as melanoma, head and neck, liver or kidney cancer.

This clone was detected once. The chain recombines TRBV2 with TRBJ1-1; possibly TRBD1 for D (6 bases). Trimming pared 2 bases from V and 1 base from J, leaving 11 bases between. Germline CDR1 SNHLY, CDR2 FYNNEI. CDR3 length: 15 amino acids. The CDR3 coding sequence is TGTGCCAGCAGTGAAAAAAACAGGGCGAACACTGAAGCTTTCTTT. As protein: CASSEKNRANTEAFF.

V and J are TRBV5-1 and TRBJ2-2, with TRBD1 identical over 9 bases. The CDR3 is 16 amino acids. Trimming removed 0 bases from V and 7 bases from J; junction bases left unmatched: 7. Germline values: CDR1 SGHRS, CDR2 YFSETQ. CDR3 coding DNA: TGCGCCAGCAGCTTGGCTAACGACAGGGGGATCGGGGAGCTGTTTTTT. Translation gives CASSLANDRGIGELFF.

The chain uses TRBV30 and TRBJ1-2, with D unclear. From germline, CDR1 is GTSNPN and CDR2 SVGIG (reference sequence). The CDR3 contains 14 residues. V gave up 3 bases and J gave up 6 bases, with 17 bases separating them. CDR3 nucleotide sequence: TGTGCCTGGAGCCGTACGGACTCGCCCCATGGCTACACCTTC. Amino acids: CAWSRTDSPHGYTF. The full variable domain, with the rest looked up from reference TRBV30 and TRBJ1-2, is SQTIHQWPATLVQPVGSPLSLECTVEGTSNPNLYWYRQAAGRGLQLLFYSVGIGQISSEVPQNLSASRPQDRQFILSSKKLLLSDSGFYLCAWSRTDSPHGYTFGSGTRLTVV.

The CDR3 region is CAITKGENIQYF. The CDR3 nucleotides are TGTGCCATCACCAAGGGTGAAAACATTCAGTACTTC. The rearrangement joins TRBV7-9 to TRBJ2-4, with D unclear. CDR1 SEHNR and CDR2 FQNEAQ come from the germline V gene (reference sequence). Between the trimmed V and J ends, which lost 10 bases and 5 bases, there was a span of 12 bases. The CDR3 runs 12 residues.

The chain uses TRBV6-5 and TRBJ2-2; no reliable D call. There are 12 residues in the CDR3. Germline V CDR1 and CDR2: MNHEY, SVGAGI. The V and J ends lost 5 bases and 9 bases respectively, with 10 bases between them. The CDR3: CASSENWRELFF. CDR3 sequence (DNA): TGTGCCAGCAGTGAAAATTGGAGGGAGCTGTTTTTT.

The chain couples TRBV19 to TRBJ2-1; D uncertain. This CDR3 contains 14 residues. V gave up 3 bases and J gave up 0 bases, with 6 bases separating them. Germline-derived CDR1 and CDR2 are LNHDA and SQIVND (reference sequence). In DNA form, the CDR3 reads TGTGCCAGTAGTATTCCTGGCTCCTACAATGAGCAGTTCTTC. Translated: CASSIPGSYNEQFF. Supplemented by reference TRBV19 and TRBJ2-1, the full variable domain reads DGGITQSPKYLFRKEGQNVTLSCEQNLNHDAMYWYRQDPGQGLRLIYYSQIVNDFQKGDIAEGYSVSREKKESFPLTVTSAQKNPTAFYLCASSIPGSYNEQFFGPGTRLTVL.

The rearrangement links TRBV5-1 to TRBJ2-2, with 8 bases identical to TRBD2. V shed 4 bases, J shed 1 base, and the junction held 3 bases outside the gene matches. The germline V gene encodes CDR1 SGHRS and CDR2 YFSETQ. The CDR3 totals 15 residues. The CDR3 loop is CASSELAVNTGELFF. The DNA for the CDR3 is TGCGCCAGCAGCGAACTAGCGGTGAACACCGGGGAGCTGTTTTTT.

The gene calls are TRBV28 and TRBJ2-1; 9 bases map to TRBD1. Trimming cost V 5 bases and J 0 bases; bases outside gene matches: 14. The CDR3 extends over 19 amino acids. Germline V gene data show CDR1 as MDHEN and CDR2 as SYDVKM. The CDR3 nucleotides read TGTGCCAGCAGTCGCCGGGACAGGGTATCGACCGACTCCTACAATGAGCAGTTCTTC. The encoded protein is CASSRRDRVSTDSYNEQFF.

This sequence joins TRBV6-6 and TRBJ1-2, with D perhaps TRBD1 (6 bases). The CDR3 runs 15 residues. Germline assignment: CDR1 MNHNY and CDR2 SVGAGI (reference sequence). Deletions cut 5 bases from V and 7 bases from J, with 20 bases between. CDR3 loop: CASSPTGQPPGGYTF. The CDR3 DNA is TGTGCCAGCAGTCCGACAGGCCAACCTCCGGGTGGCTACACCTTC.

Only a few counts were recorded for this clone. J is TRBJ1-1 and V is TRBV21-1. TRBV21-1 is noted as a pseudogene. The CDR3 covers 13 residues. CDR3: CARAGQENTEAFF. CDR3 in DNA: TGTGCCAGGGCCGGGCAGGAGAACACTGAAGCTTTCTTT.

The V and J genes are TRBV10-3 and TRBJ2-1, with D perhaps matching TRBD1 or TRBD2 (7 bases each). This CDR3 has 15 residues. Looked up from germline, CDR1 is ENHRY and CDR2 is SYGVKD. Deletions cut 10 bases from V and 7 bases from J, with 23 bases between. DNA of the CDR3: TGTGCCACCTTAACCCAGGGGGAGGGAAAAAATGAGCAGTTCTTC. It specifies CATLTQGEGKNEQFF.

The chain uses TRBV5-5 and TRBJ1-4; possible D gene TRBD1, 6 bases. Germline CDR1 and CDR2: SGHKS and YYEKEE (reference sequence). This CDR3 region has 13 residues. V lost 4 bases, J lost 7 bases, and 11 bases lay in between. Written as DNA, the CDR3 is TGTGCCAGCAGCCAACAGGGCGGTGAAAAACTGTTTTTT. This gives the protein CASSQQGGEKLFF.

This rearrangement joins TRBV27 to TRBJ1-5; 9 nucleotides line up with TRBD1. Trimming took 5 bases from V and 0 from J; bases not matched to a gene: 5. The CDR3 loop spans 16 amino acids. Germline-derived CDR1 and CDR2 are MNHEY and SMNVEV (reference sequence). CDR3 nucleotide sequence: TGTGCCAGCAGTGACAGGGGGGGGATTAGCAATCAGCCCCAGCATTTT. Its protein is CASSDRGGISNQPQHF.

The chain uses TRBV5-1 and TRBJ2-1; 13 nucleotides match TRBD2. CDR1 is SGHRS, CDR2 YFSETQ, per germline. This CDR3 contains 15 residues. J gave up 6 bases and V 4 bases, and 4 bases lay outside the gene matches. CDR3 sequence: CASSLGLAGANEQFF. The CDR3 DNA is TGCGCCAGCAGCCTAGGACTAGCGGGAGCCAATGAGCAGTTCTTC.

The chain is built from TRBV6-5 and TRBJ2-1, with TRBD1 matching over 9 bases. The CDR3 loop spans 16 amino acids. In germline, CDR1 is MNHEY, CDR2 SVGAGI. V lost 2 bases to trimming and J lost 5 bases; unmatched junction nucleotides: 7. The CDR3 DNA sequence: TGTGCCAGCAGTTACACCGGGACAGGGTTCGACAATGAGCAGTTCTTC. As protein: CASSYTGTGFDNEQFF.

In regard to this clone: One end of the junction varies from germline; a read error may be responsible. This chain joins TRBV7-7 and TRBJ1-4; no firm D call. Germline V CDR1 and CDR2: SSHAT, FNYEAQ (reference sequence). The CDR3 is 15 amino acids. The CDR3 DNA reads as TGTGCTAGCAGCCCCGGCGTCACAACTAATGAAAAACTGTTTTTT. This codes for CASSPGVTTNEKLFF. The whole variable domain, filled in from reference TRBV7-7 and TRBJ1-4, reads GAGVSQSPRYKVTKRGQDVTLRCDPISSHATLYWYQQALGQGPEFLTYFNYEAQPDKSGLPSDRFSAERPEGSISTLTIQRTEQRDSAMYRCASSPGVTTNEKLFFGSGTQLSVL.

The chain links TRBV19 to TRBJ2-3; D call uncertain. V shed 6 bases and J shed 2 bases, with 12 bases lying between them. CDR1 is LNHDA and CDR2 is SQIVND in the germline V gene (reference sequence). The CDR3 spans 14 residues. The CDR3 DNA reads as TGTGCCAGTAGCCACGGGTCCTTCACAGATACGCAGTATTTT. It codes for CASSHGSFTDTQYF.

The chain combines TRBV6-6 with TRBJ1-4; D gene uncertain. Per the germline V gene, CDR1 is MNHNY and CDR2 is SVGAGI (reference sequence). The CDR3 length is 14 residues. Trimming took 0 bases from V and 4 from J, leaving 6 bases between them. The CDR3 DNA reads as TGTGCCAGCAGTTACTCTAGGGATAATGAAAAACTGTTTTTT. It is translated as CASSYSRDNEKLFF.

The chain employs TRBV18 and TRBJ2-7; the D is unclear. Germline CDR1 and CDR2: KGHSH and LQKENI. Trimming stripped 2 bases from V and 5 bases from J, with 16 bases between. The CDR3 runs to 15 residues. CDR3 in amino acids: CASSPRSAITNEQYF. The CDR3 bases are TGTGCCAGCTCACCAAGGAGCGCTATAACGAACGAGCAGTACTTC.

CDR3 in amino acids: CASSHSGVGRAYNEQFF. CDR3 DNA sequence: TGTGCCAGCAGCCATTCGGGAGTCGGGAGAGCATACAATGAGCAGTTCTTC. The chain couples TRBV14 to TRBJ2-1; D is possibly TRBD2 (6 bases). Trimming pared 3 bases from V and 4 bases from J, leaving 19 bases between. From germline, CDR1 is SGHDN and CDR2 FVKESK. The CDR3 runs 17 residues. Full variable domain (outside the CDR3, taken from reference TRBV14 and TRBJ2-1): EAGVTQFPSHSVIEKGQTVTLRCDPISGHDNLYWYRRVMGKEIKFLLHFVKESKQDESGMPNNRFLAERTGGTYSTLKVQPAELEDSGVYFCASSHSGVGRAYNEQFFGPGTRLTVL.

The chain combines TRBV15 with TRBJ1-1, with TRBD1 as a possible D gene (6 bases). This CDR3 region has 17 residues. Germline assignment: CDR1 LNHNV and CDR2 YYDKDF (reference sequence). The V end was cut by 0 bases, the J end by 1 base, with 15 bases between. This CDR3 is CATSRDFWKGGNTEAFF. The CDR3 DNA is TGTGCCACCAGCAGAGATTTTTGGAAGGGGGGGAACACTGAAGCTTTCTTT.